The 7 T cell receptor beta chains in this list originate from one sample, sequenced in a study of identical twins (dated by TCRdb to about 2016). Libraries were constructed by 5' RACE. Sequencer: Illumina HiSeq 2000. In-frame beta chains were kept once TCRdb had trimmed the public reads at Q25 with fastp and called clones with MiXCR. Each entry is one CDR3 protein sequence, shown with its most common DNA and genes. The sample table shows 520,000 or so distinct CDR3 sequences, and roughly a fifth are seen once. Around 0.9% of the sample comes from the top ten. The data were also submitted as part of a second study, on T cells expressing NK-cell markers.

Material for sequencing was CD4+ T cells sorted from blood. The receptors originated from a woman between 18 and 30 years old in good health.

The chain uses TRBV20-1 and TRBJ1-5; D gene unclear. Germline CDR1 and CDR2: DFQATT and SNEGSKA (reference sequence). The germline V and J ends were trimmed by 5 bases and 9 bases, with 17 bases remaining between them. The CDR3 runs to 13 residues. This CDR3 is CSAVDPQSWPQHF. The CDR3 DNA reads as TGCAGTGCTGTAGACCCACAATCCTGGCCCCAGCATTTT.

CDR3 nucleotide sequence: TGTGCCAGCAGCCTCGGGACAGCTCTGACCTACGAGCAGTACTTC. Translated: CASSLGTALTYEQYF. The rearrangement links TRBV7-6 to TRBJ2-7; 7 nucleotides match TRBD1. The CDR3 is 15 amino acids. Trimming at V came to 5 bases and at J to 2 bases, leaving 9 bases not matched to a gene. Germline CDR1 is SGHVS and CDR2 is FNYEAQ.

The genes are TRBV3-1 and TRBJ2-1; TRBD1 is a possible D gene (6 bases). The CDR3 sequence is 15 residues long. Trimming stripped 4 bases from V and 4 bases from J, with 14 bases between. The V gene's germline CDR1 is LGHDT and CDR2 YNNKEL (reference sequence). The CDR3 protein is CASSRAGTTYNEQFF. The CDR3 region has the DNA TGTGCCAGCAGCCGAGCCGGGACAACATACAATGAGCAGTTCTTC.

This clonotype was counted between two and nine times. V usage is TRBV7-6 and J usage is TRBJ2-7; D possibly corresponds to TRBD2 (5 bases). The CDR3 covers 13 residues. V lost 0 bases and J lost 6, with 9 bases in between. The germline gives CDR1 SGHVS, CDR2 FNYEAQ. The CDR3 DNA follows: TGTGCCAGCAGCTTAGCGCTGGGGAGCGAGCAGTACTTC. Its translation: CASSLALGSEQYF.

The V and J genes are TRBV7-2 and TRBJ2-2; a weak D match, TRBD1 (6 bases). This CDR3 is built from 16 residues. V lost 5 bases and J lost 3, with 16 bases in between. Germline-derived CDR1 and CDR2 are SGHTA and FQGNSA. The CDR3 protein is CASSPFPTGYTGELFF. The CDR3 nucleotides are TGTGCCAGCAGCCCCTTCCCCACAGGGTACACCGGGGAGCTGTTTTTT.

The chain recombines TRBV18 with TRBJ1-1, with D perhaps matching TRBD1 (6 bases). The V gene lost 4 bases and the J gene lost 7 bases, with 10 bases spanning the gap. CDR3 size: 12 residues. Germline lookup yields CDR1 KGHSH and CDR2 LQKENI. CDR3 DNA: TGTGCCAGCTCACAAGGACAGTATGAAGCTTTCTTT. Its protein product is CASSQGQYEAFF.

Worth noting for this clonotype: Compared with germline, one end of the junction differs, possibly owing to a read error. The gene calls are TRBV20-1 and TRBJ2-3, with D possibly TRBD2 on 5 matching bases. The V gene's germline CDR1 is DFQATT and CDR2 SNEGSKA (reference sequence). CDR3 length equals 14 residues. The CDR3 sequence is CSARRAGITDTQFF. The CDR3 DNA sequence: TGCAGTGCTAGAAGGGCGGGTATCACAGATACGCAGTTTTTT.